These 32 T cell receptor beta chains originate from one sample sequenced in a study of post-analysis software for immune sequencing data. Whole-study findings and limits: TRBV5-6, TRBV5-1 and TRBV20-1 were among four or five TRBV segments more frequent in patients than controls.

Carried by the TCR beta cDNA libraries were unique molecular identifiers. TCRdb called the PCR reads again in MiXCR, with one record for every CDR3 protein. Counted here are around 200,000 distinct CDR3 sequences, 25% to 30% occurring once; the ten biggest clones make up 3% to 3.5%. For these receptors, no antigen is known. The sample was blood. The source is a girl younger than 18 with multiple sclerosis.

This clonotype was counted ten times or more. The CDR3 nucleotides read TGCGCCAGCAGCTCGGATTCTCGGACAGATACGCAGTATTTT. Protein product: CASSSDSRTDTQYF. The chain joins TRBV5-1 to TRBJ2-3; D remains unclear. Germline V gene lookup returns CDR1 SGHRS and CDR2 YFSETQ. The CDR3 runs to 14 residues. Trimming took off 3 bases at V and 3 bases at J, with 11 bases between the two ends.

This clonotype occurred many times. This chain uses TRBV29-1 with TRBJ1-2; D unresolved. V lost 5 bases and J 4 bases, leaving 11 bases between the germline ends. This CDR3 region has 12 residues. CDR1 and CDR2 from the germline V gene are SQVTM and ANQGSEA. The CDR3 nucleotides are TGCAGCGTTATCAGGCCACCCTATGGCTACACCTTC. Its translation is CSVIRPPYGYTF.

This chain links TRBV3-1 with TRBJ2-3; maybe TRBD1 (5 bases). This CDR3 comprises 15 residues. With 0 bases removed from V and 4 bases from J, the gap between germline ends came to 11 bases. The germline V gene encodes CDR1 LGHDT and CDR2 YNNKEL (reference sequence). CDR3 bases: TGTGCCAGCAGCCAAGACCGTGGGGCATCAGATACGCAGTATTTT. This sequence encodes CASSQDRGASDTQYF.

This clonotype was found many times. The V call is TRBV3-1, the J call TRBJ2-5; D remains ambiguous. CDR3 length: 14 amino acids. The germline V gene has CDR1 LGHDT and CDR2 YNNKEL (reference sequence). Trimming took off 0 bases at V and 7 bases at J, with 12 bases between the two ends. The CDR3 DNA reads as TGTGCCAGCAGCCAAGATGTGGCAGTGGGGACCCAGTACTTC. Translation: CASSQDVAVGTQYF.

Regarding this clonotype: A much more abundant neighbour one base away suggests this may be a read error. This chain links TRBV6-4 with TRBJ2-1; 8 bases are shared with TRBD1. From germline, CDR1 is MRHNA and CDR2 SNTAGT. The CDR3 is made up of 14 amino acids. V was clipped by 4 bases and J by 7 bases; unmatched bases: 6. CDR3 coding DNA: TGTGCCAGCAGTGGCAGGGGGCTTACGAATGAGCAGTTCTTC. Translating gives CASSGRGLTNEQFF.

Regarding this clonotype: The junction departs from germline at one end; a sequencing error may be responsible. This chain uses TRBV4-1 with TRBJ2-5; 7 nucleotides align to TRBD1. Germline V CDR1 and CDR2: MGHRA, YSYEKL. The CDR3 is made up of 12 amino acids. DNA for the CDR3: TGCGCCAGCACCCAAACAGGGGATGAGCAGTACTTC. Residues: CASTQTGDEQYF.

V gene TRBV5-1 combines with J gene TRBJ2-5; possible D gene TRBD1, 5 bases. V was clipped by 0 bases and J by 5 bases, with 8 bases between them. This CDR3 comprises 13 residues. Germline CDR1 is SGHRS and CDR2 is YFSETQ. The CDR3 region has the DNA TGCGCCAGCAGCTTGGCCAGGGCGGAGACCCAGTACTTC. The encoded protein is CASSLARAETQYF.

This chain connects TRBV6-2 or TRBV6-3 to TRBJ2-6, with D perhaps matching TRBD1 or TRBD2 (5 bases each). The V end lost 3 bases, the J end lost 2 bases, and 11 bases lay between the germline ends. CDR3 length: 16 amino acids. CDR1 and CDR2 from the germline V gene are MNHEY and SVGEGT. The CDR3 loop is CASSYYGGTGANVLTF. CDR3 coding DNA: TGTGCCAGCAGTTATTATGGGGGAACTGGGGCCAACGTCCTGACTTTC.

The sample holds a few counts of this clonotype. As DNA, the CDR3 is TGTGCCAGCAGCTTAGTGTGGGATCCCCAAGAGACCCAGTACTTC. Translation gives CASSLVWDPQETQYF. The rearrangement links TRBV11-2 to TRBJ2-5; D is undetermined. Germline values: CDR1 SGHAT, CDR2 FQNNGV. V was clipped by 1 base and J by 1 base, with 10 bases between them. The CDR3 has 15 amino acids. The full variable domain, its missing parts supplied by reference TRBV11-2 and TRBJ2-5, is EAGVAQSPRYKIIEKRQSVAFWCNPISGHATLYWYQQILGQGPKLLIQFQNNGVVDDSQLPKDRFSAERLKGVDSTLKIQPAKLEDSAVYLCASSLVWDPQETQYFGPGTRLLVL.

Worth noting for this clonotype: One end of the junction varies from germline; a read error may be responsible. The rearrangement joins TRBV5-1 to TRBJ2-6; 7 nucleotides align to TRBD2. CDR3 length: 15 residues. From germline, CDR1 is SGHRS and CDR2 YFSETQ. As DNA, the CDR3 is TGCGCCAGCAGCTTCGCGGGGGATGGGGCCAACGTCCGGACTTTC. Protein sequence: CASSFAGDGANVRTF. The full variable domain, rest sourced from reference TRBV5-1 and TRBJ2-6, is KAGVTQTPRYLIKTRGQQVTLSCSPISGHRSVSWYQQTPGQGLQFLFEYFSETQRNKGNFPGRFSGRQFSNSRSEMNVSTLELGDSALYLCASSFAGDGANVRTFGAGSRLTVL.

This clonotype was seen ten or more times. This chain joins TRBV20-1 and TRBJ2-7; tentative D call: TRBD1 (5 bases). The CDR3 spans 14 residues. V was shortened by 3 bases and J by 0 bases, with 12 bases between the two germline ends. Germline-derived CDR1 and CDR2 are DFQATT and SNEGSKA (reference sequence). CDR3 sequence reads: CSASVSGASYEQYF. The CDR3 nucleotides are TGCAGTGCTAGTGTAAGTGGGGCCTCCTACGAGCAGTACTTC.

This clonotype was observed a few times. The chain employs TRBV19 and TRBJ1-1; D uncertain. Between the trimmed V and J ends, which lost 5 bases and 1 base, there was a span of 8 bases. CDR1 is LNHDA and CDR2 is SQIVND in the germline V gene (reference sequence). This CDR3 has 13 residues. The CDR3 nucleotides read TGTGCCAGTAGTGGGCTTGCGAACACTGAAGCTTTCTTT. Translation gives CASSGLANTEAFF. The full variable domain, rest sourced from reference TRBV19 and TRBJ1-1, is DGGITQSPKYLFRKEGQNVTLSCEQNLNHDAMYWYRQDPGQGLRLIYYSQIVNDFQKGDIAEGYSVSREKKESFPLTVTSAQKNPTAFYLCASSGLANTEAFFGQGTRLTVV.

Of note for this clonotype: A much larger clone differs from this one at a single base, so this may be a read error. V and J are TRBV5-1 and TRBJ2-5; no clear D gene. Near its end, the DNA agrees better with TRBJ2-7, so the J call may be wrong. CDR3 size: 15 residues. The germline CDR1 and CDR2 sequences are SGHRS and YFSETQ. CDR3 coding DNA: TGCGCCAGCAGCTCGATAGGTGGTACGGTCTACGAGCAGTACTTC. This translates into CASSSIGGTVYEQYF.

In this sample, this clonotype turned up a few times. The J gene is TRBJ2-5, the V gene TRBV14; the D is unclear. The CDR3 consists of 13 residues. The germline V gene has CDR1 SGHDN and CDR2 FVKESK. V was pared by 1 base and J by 7 bases, with 10 bases between. The CDR3 DNA reads as TGTGCCAGCAGCCAAGCTCCGATCGGGACCCAGTACTTC. Protein: CASSQAPIGTQYF.

In this sample, this clonotype turned up a few times. The V and J genes are TRBV29-1 and TRBJ2-7; D perhaps matches TRBD1 (5 bases). CDR3 size: 13 residues. Germline CDR1 SQVTM, CDR2 ANQGSEA. The V gene lost 7 bases and the J gene lost 3 bases, with 16 bases spanning the gap. Here the CDR3 reads CSGEATENYEQYF. The DNA of the CDR3 is TGCAGCGGTGAGGCGACAGAAAACTACGAGCAGTACTTC.

This clonotype was detected a few times. V is TRBV12-3 or TRBV12-4 and J is TRBJ1-2, with a possible D match to TRBD1 (5 bases). This CDR3 comprises 16 residues. V was trimmed by 6 bases and J by 3 bases, leaving 20 bases between them. The CDR3 loop reads CASSPLGGIADYGYTF. CDR3 coding DNA: TGTGCCAGCAGCCCTCTTGGGGGAATTGCTGACTATGGCTACACCTTC.

This clonotype was picked up a small number of times. The gene calls are TRBV5-1 and TRBJ2-2, with D possibly matching TRBD1 (6 bases). Germline V lookup: CDR1 SGHRS, CDR2 YFSETQ. The CDR3 length is 16 residues. Trimming took off 8 bases at V and 2 bases at J, with 19 bases between the two ends. CDR3 in DNA: TGCGCCAGTGAAAAATACGGGACAAATAACACCGGGGAGCTGTTTTTT. It translates to CASEKYGTNNTGELFF.

This clonotype has a handful of counts. The CDR3 DNA reads as TGCAGTGCTAGAGATAATTGGGGCAGCTCCTACAATGAGCAGTTCTTC. Its translation: CSARDNWGSSYNEQFF. The rearrangement links TRBV20-1 to TRBJ2-1; tentatively, D is TRBD1 (5 bases). Trimming pared 0 bases from V and 0 bases from J, leaving 12 bases between. Germline CDR1 reads DFQATT; CDR2 reads SNEGSKA (reference sequence). This CDR3 spans 16 amino acids.

About this clonotype itself: Likely a read error: the CDR3 ends without its conserved phenylalanine or tryptophan. The chain combines TRBV11-2 with TRBJ2-1; TRBD2 agrees at 13 bases. CDR1 is SGHAT and CDR2 is FQNNGV in the germline V gene. This CDR3 region has 17 residues. The V and J ends lost 0 bases and 7 bases, in that order; junction bases with no gene match: 6. CDR3 protein: CASSLDLGLAGVNEQFV. CDR3 DNA sequence: TGTGCCAGCAGCTTAGACCTAGGACTAGCGGGAGTGAATGAGCAGTTCGTC.

The sample holds many counts of this clonotype. The chain recombines TRBV6-1 with TRBJ2-5; no clear D. Germline CDR1 reads MNHNS; CDR2 reads SASEGT. The CDR3 covers 15 residues. V was clipped by 4 bases and J by 4 bases, with 16 bases between them. CDR3 sequence (DNA): TGTGCCAGCAGTGGATGGTTTACCCCGGGAGAGACCCAGTACTTC. It yields the protein CASSGWFTPGETQYF.

This clonotype was observed a single time. The chain combines TRBV12-5 with TRBJ2-7; no reliable D call. With 5 bases removed from V and 3 bases from J, the gap between germline ends came to 14 bases. The V gene's germline CDR1 is LGHNT and CDR2 FRNRAP. The CDR3 is 14 amino acids. The CDR3: CASGHLFRDYEQYF. The CDR3 DNA is TGTGCTAGTGGTCACCTATTCCGCGACTACGAGCAGTACTTC.

The sample holds a few counts of this clonotype. A read error may account for a junction end that differs from germline. V usage is TRBV28 and J usage is TRBJ1-1, with D tentatively TRBD1 (6 bases). Germline V gives CDR1 MDHEN, CDR2 SYDVKM. This CDR3 is built from 13 residues. CDR3 residues: CTSSPRQDTEAFF. The CDR3 nucleotides are TGTACCAGCAGTCCCCGACAGGACACTGAAGCTTTCTTT.

The chain's CDR3 is CASARGARETYNEQFF. The CDR3 DNA reads as TGTGCCAGCGCCCGGGGGGCCAGGGAGACCTACAATGAGCAGTTCTTC. V gene TRBV7-2 combines with J gene TRBJ2-1; the D gene is possibly TRBD2 (7 bases). The CDR3 length is 16 residues. The V gene lost 8 bases and the J gene lost 2 bases, with 19 bases spanning the gap. Per germline, CDR1 SGHTA and CDR2 FQGNSA.

A word on this clonotype: A much larger clone is a single base away; this may be a read error. The chain uses TRBV5-5 and TRBJ2-3; 8 bases match TRBD1. The CDR3 length is 17 residues. CDR1 and CDR2 from the germline V gene are SGHKS and YYEKEE (reference sequence). In DNA, the CDR3 is TGTGCCAGCAGCATGCAACGGACAGGGCCTAGCACAGGTACGCAGTATTTT. This sequence encodes CASSMQRTGPSTGTQYF.

As for this clonotype: A much larger clone differs from this one at a single base, so this may be a read error. The V call is TRBV7-9, the J call TRBJ1-2; D is ambiguous. The CDR3 consists of 13 residues. Germline CDR1 and CDR2: SEHNR and FQNEAQ (reference sequence). CDR3 amino acids: CSSSGTTDYGYTF. The CDR3 coding sequence is TGTTCCAGCTCGGGCACCACAGATTATGGCTACACCTTC.

V is TRBV5-1 and J is TRBJ2-3, with 7 bases identical to TRBD1. The CDR3 spans 15 residues. From germline, CDR1 is SGHRS and CDR2 YFSETQ. Trimming cost V 2 bases and J 1 base; bases outside gene matches: 4. The DNA for the CDR3 is TGCGCCAGCAGCTTCAACAGGGGCGGCACAGATACGCAGTATTTT. Its translation is CASSFNRGGTDTQYF. The variable domain in full, completed from reference TRBV5-1 and TRBJ2-3, reads KAGVTQTPRYLIKTRGQQVTLSCSPISGHRSVSWYQQTPGQGLQFLFEYFSETQRNKGNFPGRFSGRQFSNSRSEMNVSTLELGDSALYLCASSFNRGGTDTQYFGPGTRLTVL.

CDR3 bases: TGTGCCAGCAGCCCAGACCGGCTCCTTTACAATGAGCAGTTCTTC. This gives the protein CASSPDRLLYNEQFF. This chain uses TRBV7-9 with TRBJ2-1; the D is unclear. V dropped 5 bases and J dropped 4 bases, with 15 bases sitting between them. Germline loops: CDR1 SEHNR, CDR2 FQNEAQ (reference sequence). This CDR3 spans 15 amino acids.

Only a few counts were recorded for this clonotype. The chain combines TRBV9 with TRBJ1-1, with 7 bases lining up with TRBD1. J lost 0 bases, V lost 3 bases, and 11 bases had no gene match. Germline CDR1 is SGDLS and CDR2 is YYNGEE. The CDR3 length is 17 residues. The CDR3 region is CASSGEVGQLMNTEAFF. The CDR3 coding sequence is TGTGCCAGCAGCGGAGAAGTGGGACAGCTAATGAACACTGAAGCTTTCTTT.

J is TRBJ2-5 and V is TRBV20-1; D remains unclear. The CDR3 totals 14 residues. Per germline, CDR1 DFQATT and CDR2 SNEGSKA (reference sequence). Trimming took 0 bases from V and 1 from J, leaving 9 bases between them. The chain's CDR3 is CSARDGQPQETQYF. The DNA for the CDR3 is TGCAGTGCTAGAGATGGGCAGCCCCAAGAGACCCAGTACTTC.

The genes are TRBV7-9 and TRBJ2-5; no clear D gene. The J call could be wrong; TRBJ2-7 is a better fit for the DNA end. The CDR3 consists of 12 residues. Germline CDR1 is SEHNR and CDR2 is FQNEAQ (reference sequence). The CDR3 region is CASSSTPYEQYF. CDR3 coding DNA: TGTGCCAGCAGCTCGACACCGTACGAGCAGTACTTC.

Many counts were recorded for this clonotype. The chain couples TRBV12-3 or TRBV12-4 to TRBJ1-2; a possible D gene is TRBD1 (6 bases). Trimming removed 8 bases at V and 13 bases at J, with 14 bases between. The CDR3 is 10 residues long. The CDR3: CASGTGRVTF. The CDR3 region has the DNA TGTGCCAGCGGTACAGGGAGGGTCACCTTC.

In its sample, this clonotype was seen a few times. The rearrangement links TRBV29-1 to TRBJ2-1; TRBD1 matches 9 bases. Per germline, CDR1 SQVTM and CDR2 ANQGSEA. V lost 1 base to trimming and J lost 7 bases; unmatched junction nucleotides: 8. The CDR3 consists of 15 residues. CDR3 amino acids: CSVEGGDRALNEQFF. The CDR3 DNA sequence: TGCAGCGTTGAAGGTGGGGACAGGGCGTTGAATGAGCAGTTCTTC.